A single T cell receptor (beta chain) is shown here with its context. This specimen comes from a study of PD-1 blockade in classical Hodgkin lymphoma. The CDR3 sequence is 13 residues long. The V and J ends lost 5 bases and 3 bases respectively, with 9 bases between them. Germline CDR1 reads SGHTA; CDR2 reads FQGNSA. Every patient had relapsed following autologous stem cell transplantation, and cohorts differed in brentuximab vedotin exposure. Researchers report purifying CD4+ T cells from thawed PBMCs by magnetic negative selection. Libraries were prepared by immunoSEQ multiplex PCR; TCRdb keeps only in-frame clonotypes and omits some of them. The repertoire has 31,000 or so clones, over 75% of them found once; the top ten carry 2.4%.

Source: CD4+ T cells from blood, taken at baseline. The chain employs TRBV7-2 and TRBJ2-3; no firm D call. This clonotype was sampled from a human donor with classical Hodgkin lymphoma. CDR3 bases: TGTGCCAGCAGCCTTGGGCTGACAGATACGCAGTATTTT. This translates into CASSLGLTDTQYF.